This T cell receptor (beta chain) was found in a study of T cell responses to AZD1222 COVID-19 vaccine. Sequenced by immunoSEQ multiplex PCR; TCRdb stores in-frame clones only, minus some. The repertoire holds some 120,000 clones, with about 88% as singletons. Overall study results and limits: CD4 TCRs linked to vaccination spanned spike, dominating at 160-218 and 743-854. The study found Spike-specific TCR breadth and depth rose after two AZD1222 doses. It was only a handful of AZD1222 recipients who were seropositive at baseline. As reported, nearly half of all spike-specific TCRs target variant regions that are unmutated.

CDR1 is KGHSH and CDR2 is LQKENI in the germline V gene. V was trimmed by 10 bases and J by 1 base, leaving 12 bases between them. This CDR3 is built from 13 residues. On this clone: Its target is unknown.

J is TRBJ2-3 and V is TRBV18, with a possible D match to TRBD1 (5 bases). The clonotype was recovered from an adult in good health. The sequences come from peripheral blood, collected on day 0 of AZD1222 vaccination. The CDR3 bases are TGTGCCACTATCATAGGGGGCACAGATACGCAGTATTTT. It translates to CATIIGGTDTQYF. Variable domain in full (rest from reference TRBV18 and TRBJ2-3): NAGVMQNPRHLVRRRGQEARLRCSPMKGHSHVYWYRQLPEEGLKFMVYLQKENIIDESGMPKERFSAEFPKEGPSILRIQQVVRGDSAAYFCATIIGGTDTQYFGPGTRLTVL.